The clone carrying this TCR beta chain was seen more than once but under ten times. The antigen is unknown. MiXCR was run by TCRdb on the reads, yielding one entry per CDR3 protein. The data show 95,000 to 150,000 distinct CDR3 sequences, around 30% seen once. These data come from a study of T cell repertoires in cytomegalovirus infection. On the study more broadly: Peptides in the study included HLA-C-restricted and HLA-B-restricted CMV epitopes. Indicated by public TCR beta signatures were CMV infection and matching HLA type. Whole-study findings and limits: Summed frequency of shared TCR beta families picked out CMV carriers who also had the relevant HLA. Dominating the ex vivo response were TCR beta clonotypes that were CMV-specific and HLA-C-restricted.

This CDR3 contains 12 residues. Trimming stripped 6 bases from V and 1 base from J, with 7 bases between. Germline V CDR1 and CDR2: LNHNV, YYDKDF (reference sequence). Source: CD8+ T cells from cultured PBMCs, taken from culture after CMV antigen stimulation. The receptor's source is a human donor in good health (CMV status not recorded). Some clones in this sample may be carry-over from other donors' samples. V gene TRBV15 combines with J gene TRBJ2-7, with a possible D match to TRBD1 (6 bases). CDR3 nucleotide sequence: TGTGCCACCAGTGGACAGTCCTACGAGCAGTACTTC. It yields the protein CATSGQSYEQYF.